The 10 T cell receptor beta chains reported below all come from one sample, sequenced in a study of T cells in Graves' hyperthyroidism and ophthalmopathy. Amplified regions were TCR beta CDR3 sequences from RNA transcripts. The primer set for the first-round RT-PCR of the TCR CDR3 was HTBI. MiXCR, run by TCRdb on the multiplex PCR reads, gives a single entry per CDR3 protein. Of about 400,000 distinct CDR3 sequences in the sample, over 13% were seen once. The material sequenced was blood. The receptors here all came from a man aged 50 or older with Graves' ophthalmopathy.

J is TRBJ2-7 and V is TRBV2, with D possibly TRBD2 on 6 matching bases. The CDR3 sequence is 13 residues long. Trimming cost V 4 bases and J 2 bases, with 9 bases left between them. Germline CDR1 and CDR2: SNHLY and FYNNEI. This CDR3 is CASSAGRTYEQYF. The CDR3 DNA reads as TGTGCCAGCAGTGCTGGGAGGACCTACGAGCAGTACTTC.

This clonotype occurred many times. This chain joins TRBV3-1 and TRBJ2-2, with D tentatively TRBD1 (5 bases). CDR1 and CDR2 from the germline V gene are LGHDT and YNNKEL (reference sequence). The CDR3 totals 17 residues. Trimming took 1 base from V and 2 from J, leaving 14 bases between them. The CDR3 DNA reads TGTGCCAGCAGCCAAGCGGGCTTTGGGGCCAACACCGGGGAGCTGTTTTTT. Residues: CASSQAGFGANTGELFF.

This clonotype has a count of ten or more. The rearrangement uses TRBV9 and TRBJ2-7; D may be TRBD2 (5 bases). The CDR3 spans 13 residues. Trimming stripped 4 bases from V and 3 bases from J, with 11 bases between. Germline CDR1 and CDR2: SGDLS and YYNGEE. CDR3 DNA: TGTGCCAGCAGCAGCGGAGTTCACTACGAGCAGTACTTC. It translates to CASSSGVHYEQYF.

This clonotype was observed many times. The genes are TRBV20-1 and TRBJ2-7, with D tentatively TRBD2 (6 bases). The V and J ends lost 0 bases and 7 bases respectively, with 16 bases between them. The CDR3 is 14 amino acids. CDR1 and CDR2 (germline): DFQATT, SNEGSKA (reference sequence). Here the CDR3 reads CSAREVTGAKEQYF. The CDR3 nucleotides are TGCAGTGCTAGAGAAGTAACGGGAGCCAAGGAGCAGTACTTC.

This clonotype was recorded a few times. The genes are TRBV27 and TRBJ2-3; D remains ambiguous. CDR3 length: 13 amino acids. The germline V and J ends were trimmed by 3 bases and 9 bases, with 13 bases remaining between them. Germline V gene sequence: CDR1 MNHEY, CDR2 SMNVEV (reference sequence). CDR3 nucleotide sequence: TGTGCCAGCAGTTTTCACCGACAAAGAACGCAGTATTTT. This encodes CASSFHRQRTQYF.

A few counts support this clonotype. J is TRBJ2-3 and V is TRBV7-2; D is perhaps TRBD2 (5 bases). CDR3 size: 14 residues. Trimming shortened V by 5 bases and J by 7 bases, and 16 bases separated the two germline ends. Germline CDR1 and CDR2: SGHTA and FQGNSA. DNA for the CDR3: TGTGCCAGCAGCACTCACACCAACGGGAATACGCAGTATTTT. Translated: CASSTHTNGNTQYF. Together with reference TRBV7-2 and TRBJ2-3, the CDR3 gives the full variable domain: GAGVSQSPSNKVTEKGKDVELRCDPISGHTALYWYRQSLGQGLEFLIYFQGNSAPDKSGLPSDRFSAERTGGSVSTLTIQRTQQEDSAVYLCASSTHTNGNTQYFGPGTRLTVL.

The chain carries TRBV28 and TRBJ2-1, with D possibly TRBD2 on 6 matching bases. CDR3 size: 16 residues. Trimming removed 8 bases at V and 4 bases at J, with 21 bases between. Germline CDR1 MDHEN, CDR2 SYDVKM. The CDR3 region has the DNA TGTGCCAGCTTTGCGGGAACAGAGAAGAAATACAATGAGCAGTTCTTC. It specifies CASFAGTEKKYNEQFF.

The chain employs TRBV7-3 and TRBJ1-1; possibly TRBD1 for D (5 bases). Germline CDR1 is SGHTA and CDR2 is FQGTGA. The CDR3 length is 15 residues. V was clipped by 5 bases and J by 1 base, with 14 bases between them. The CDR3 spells CASSPAGLTNTEAFF. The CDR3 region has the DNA TGTGCCAGCAGCCCTGCGGGACTCACGAACACTGAAGCTTTCTTT.

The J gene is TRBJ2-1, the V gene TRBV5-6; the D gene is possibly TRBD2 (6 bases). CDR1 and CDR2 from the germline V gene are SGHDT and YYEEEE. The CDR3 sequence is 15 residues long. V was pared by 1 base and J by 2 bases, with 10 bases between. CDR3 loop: CASSLRAGTYNEQFF. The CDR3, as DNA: TGTGCCAGCAGCTTGAGGGCGGGAACCTACAATGAGCAGTTCTTC.

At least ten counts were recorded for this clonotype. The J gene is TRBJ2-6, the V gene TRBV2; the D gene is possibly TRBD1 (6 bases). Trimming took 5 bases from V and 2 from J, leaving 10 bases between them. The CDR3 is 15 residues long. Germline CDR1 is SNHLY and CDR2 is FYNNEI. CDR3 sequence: CASSRGQPGANVLTF. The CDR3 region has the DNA TGTGCCAGCAGTCGGGGACAACCTGGGGCCAACGTCCTGACTTTC.